These 28 T cell receptor beta chains were sequenced from one sample in a study of blood T cell repertoires in COVID-19. This table comes from immunoSEQ multiplex PCR, and its TCRdb copy is limited to in-frame clones, with some not included. This sample yields 43,000 or so clones, of which roughly nine tenths are seen a single time; approximately 15% belongs to the top ten. The sample comprised peripheral blood. Receptors were obtained from a man in his 60s with active or convalescent COVID-19.

This clone was observed a few times. J is TRBJ1-1 and V is TRBV6-2 or TRBV6-3; 10 bases agree with TRBD1. Trimming removed 4 bases from V and 8 bases from J; junction bases left unmatched: 4. The CDR3 sequence is 13 residues long. Germline values: CDR1 MNHEY, CDR2 SVGEGT. In nucleotides, the CDR3 is TGTGCCAGCAGTTTTGACAGGGGGCCGGAAGCTTTCTTT. This gives the protein CASSFDRGPEAFF.

The chain links TRBV5-1 to TRBJ1-4; 8 positions match TRBD1. CDR3 length equals 20 residues. In germline, CDR1 is SGHRS, CDR2 YFSETQ. Germline trimming cut 4 bases from V and 5 bases from J; bases unmatched to any gene: 22. CDR3 in amino acids: CASSRRSPGTGWSMNEKLFF. In nucleotides, the CDR3 is TGCGCCAGCAGCCGCCGGTCGCCCGGGACAGGTTGGTCCATGAATGAAAAACTGTTTTTT. The full variable domain, with the rest looked up from reference TRBV5-1 and TRBJ1-4, is KAGVTQTPRYLIKTRGQQVTLSCSPISGHRSVSWYQQTPGQGLQFLFEYFSETQRNKGNFPGRFSGRQFSNSRSEMNVSTLELGDSALYLCASSRRSPGTGWSMNEKLFFGSGTQLSVL.

The chain joins TRBV5-1 to TRBJ1-2, with 8 bases aligning to TRBD1. J gave up 4 bases and V 0 bases, and 5 bases lay outside the gene matches. Germline V lookup: CDR1 SGHRS, CDR2 YFSETQ. This CDR3 is 15 amino acids long. The CDR3 nucleotides read TGCGCCAGCAGCTTGGGCAGGGGGCTTGTCTATGGCTACACCTTC. Protein sequence: CASSLGRGLVYGYTF.

The V call is TRBV9, the J call TRBJ2-2; tentative D call: TRBD2 (6 bases). The ends were cut back, 3 bases at V and 5 bases at J, with 14 bases in the middle. CDR1 SGDLS and CDR2 YYNGEE come from the germline V gene. The CDR3 is 15 amino acids. The CDR3: CASSASGGVTGELFF. The CDR3 region has the DNA TGTGCCAGCAGCGCTTCCGGAGGGGTAACCGGGGAGCTGTTTTTT.

The chain joins TRBV2 to TRBJ2-7, with D hard to call. Germline lookup yields CDR1 SNHLY and CDR2 FYNNEI. CDR3 size: 15 residues. With 0 bases removed from V and 3 bases from J, the gap between germline ends came to 12 bases. CDR3 region: CASSEAGLSYYEQYF. In DNA form, the CDR3 reads TGTGCCAGCAGTGAAGCGGGTCTTAGCTACTACGAGCAGTACTTC. The whole variable domain, remainder taken from reference TRBV2 and TRBJ2-7, is EPEVTQTPSHQVTQMGQEVILRCVPISNHLYFYWYRQILGQKVEFLVSFYNNEISEKSEIFDDQFSVERPDGSNFTLKIRSTKLEDSAMYFCASSEAGLSYYEQYFGPGTRLTVT.

The chain recombines TRBV11-2 with TRBJ2-5; 9 nucleotides agree with TRBD2. Germline CDR1 reads SGHAT; CDR2 reads FQNNGV. The CDR3 extends over 16 amino acids. J gave up 5 bases and V 1 base, and 8 bases lay outside the gene matches. The DNA of the CDR3 is TGTGCCAGCAGCTTAGTTCCCCTAGCGGGGAAGGAGACCCAGTACTTC. This codes for CASSLVPLAGKETQYF.

The V and J genes are TRBV6-5 and TRBJ1-2; TRBD1 is a possible D gene (6 bases). Germline V gene lookup returns CDR1 MNHEY and CDR2 SVGAGI. This CDR3 has 14 residues. V was cut by 6 bases and J by 0 bases, with 11 bases left in between. The CDR3 reads CASSPGTTNYGYTF. CDR3 bases: TGTGCCAGCAGCCCCGGGACAACTAACTATGGCTACACCTTC.

The chain links TRBV3-1 (or the pseudogene TRBV3-2) to TRBJ2-1; tentative D call: TRBD1 (5 bases). The length of the CDR3 is 12 residues. Germline values: CDR1 LGHDT, CDR2 YNNKEL (reference sequence). Trimming cost V 3 bases and J 10 bases, with 10 bases left between them. In DNA, the CDR3 is TGTGCCAGCAGCCACCAAAACAGGGAGCAGTTCTTC. It translates to CASSHQNREQFF.

The J gene is TRBJ2-1, the V gene TRBV7-8, with D perhaps matching TRBD1 (6 bases). Germline CDR1 SGHVS, CDR2 FQNEAQ. Between the trimmed V and J ends, which lost 5 bases and 2 bases, there was a span of 19 bases. The CDR3 consists of 17 residues. The DNA for the CDR3 is TGTGCCAGCAGCCCCACCAACACAGGGTACCCCTACAATGAGCAGTTCTTC. Residues: CASSPTNTGYPYNEQFF.

The chain combines TRBV3-1 (or the pseudogene TRBV3-2) with TRBJ2-1; 9 positions match TRBD1. Per the germline V gene, CDR1 is LGHDT and CDR2 is YNNKEL (reference sequence). Trimming at V came to 3 bases and at J to 12 bases, leaving 6 bases not matched to a gene. The CDR3 consists of 13 residues. The DNA of the CDR3 is TGTGCCAGCAGCCATTGGGACAGGGCTGGGCAGTTCTTC. It translates to CASSHWDRAGQFF.

V usage is TRBV5-4 and J usage is TRBJ2-5; 8 positions agree with TRBD2. Germline CDR1 is SGHNT and CDR2 is YYREEE (reference sequence). This CDR3 comprises 16 residues. The V segment lost 1 base and the J segment 1 base; nucleotides outside the gene matches: 6. The CDR3 nucleotides are TGTGCCAGCAGCTTGATAAGCGGGGGAGGCCAAGAGACCCAGTACTTC. This encodes CASSLISGGGQETQYF.

This sequence joins TRBV18 and TRBJ1-1, with D possibly matching TRBD1 (6 bases). Germline V gene sequence: CDR1 KGHSH, CDR2 LQKENI. The CDR3 runs 14 residues. V was shortened by 2 bases and J by 2 bases, with 9 bases between the two germline ends. In DNA, the CDR3 is TGTGCCAGCTCACCAGCAGGGGCAAACACTGAAGCTTTCTTT. This encodes CASSPAGANTEAFF. Supplemented by reference TRBV18 and TRBJ1-1, the full variable domain reads NAGVMQNPRHLVRRRGQEARLRCSPMKGHSHVYWYRQLPEEGLKFMVYLQKENIIDESGMPKERFSAEFPKEGPSILRIQQVVRGDSAAYFCASSPAGANTEAFFGQGTRLTVV.

CDR3 sequence: CASSPDQGTNTEAFF. The CDR3, as DNA: TGTGCCAGCAGCCCGGACCAGGGAACGAACACTGAAGCTTTCTTT. The chain employs TRBV9 and TRBJ1-1; TRBD1 might be the D (5 bases). Germline-derived CDR1 and CDR2 are SGDLS and YYNGEE. The germline V and J ends were trimmed by 4 bases and 1 base, with 14 bases remaining between them. This CDR3 has 15 residues.

The chain uses TRBV28 and TRBJ1-2, with D perhaps matching TRBD1 (6 bases). CDR3 length: 13 residues. V was cut by 11 bases and J by 8 bases, with 21 bases left in between. The germline CDR1 and CDR2 sequences are MDHEN and SYDVKM. The CDR3 sequence: CASRGTGFEGYTF. The CDR3 nucleotides are TGTGCCTCAAGGGGCACAGGGTTCGAAGGCTACACCTTC.

The genes are TRBV5-1 and TRBJ1-6; 7 bases fit TRBD1. From germline, CDR1 is SGHRS and CDR2 YFSETQ. V was pared by 0 bases and J by 8 bases, with 5 bases of the junction left unmatched. The CDR3 sequence is 15 residues long. Written as DNA, the CDR3 is TGCGCCAGCAGCTTGGAGGAGGGGGCTTATTCACCCCTCCACTTT. Protein sequence: CASSLEEGAYSPLHF.

This sequence joins TRBV5-1 and TRBJ2-1, with 8 bases aligning to TRBD1. The V gene end was trimmed by 4 bases and the J gene end by 8 bases; junction bases not matched to a gene: 8. This CDR3 comprises 14 residues. From germline, CDR1 is SGHRS and CDR2 YFSETQ. The CDR3 bases are TGCGCCAGCAGCACGACAGGGGCGAACGATGAGCAGTTCTTC. Translated, it gives CASSTTGANDEQFF.

The rearrangement uses TRBV5-6 and TRBJ1-2, with 7 bases that match TRBD1. Germline V gives CDR1 SGHDT, CDR2 YYEEEE. V was pared by 1 base and J by 7 bases, with 13 bases of the junction left unmatched. There are 16 residues in the CDR3. CDR3 in amino acids: CASSLSFGTDLRGYTF. Written as DNA, the CDR3 is TGTGCCAGCAGCTTGTCTTTCGGGACAGACCTTCGTGGCTACACCTTC.

The chain couples TRBV5-1 to TRBJ2-3; perhaps TRBD1 as D (6 bases). The ends were cut back, 4 bases at V and 0 bases at J, with 12 bases in the middle. The CDR3 spans 15 residues. CDR1 and CDR2 from the germline V gene are SGHRS and YFSETQ. The chain's CDR3 is CASSLGQTSTDTQYF. CDR3 nucleotide sequence: TGCGCCAGCAGCCTTGGACAGACTAGCACAGATACGCAGTATTTT.

The CDR3 is CASRGTYKIYGYTF. The CDR3 region has the DNA TGTGCCAGCAGGGGGACATACAAGATCTATGGCTACACCTTC. The chain carries TRBV28 and TRBJ1-2; TRBD1 is a possible D gene (6 bases). In germline, CDR1 is MDHEN, CDR2 SYDVKM. V was clipped by 6 bases and J by 4 bases, with 15 bases between them. The CDR3 totals 14 residues.

V is TRBV10-3 and J is TRBJ1-5; 9 bases fit TRBD1. V lost 0 bases to trimming and J lost 7 bases; unmatched junction nucleotides: 7. The CDR3 is made up of 16 amino acids. Germline V gene data show CDR1 as ENHRY and CDR2 as SYGVKD. The CDR3 nucleotides read TGTGCCATCAGTGAGTCGCCGGACAGGGGAGGACAGCCCCAGCATTTT. This gives the protein CAISESPDRGGQPQHF.

This clone has only one observation. V is TRBV12-3 or TRBV12-4 and J is TRBJ1-2, with 8 bases fitting TRBD1. J lost 7 bases, V lost 6 bases, and 4 bases had no gene match. The CDR3 spans 12 residues. CDR3 nucleotide sequence: TGTGCCAGCAGGCAAACAGGGGGTGGCTACACCTTC. Protein product: CASRQTGGGYTF.

This clone was recorded only once. Other DNA sequences in the same sample also yield this CDR3. This chain connects TRBV9 to TRBJ2-3, with no clear D. This CDR3 region has 14 residues. Trimming took off 0 bases at V and 3 bases at J, with 8 bases between the two ends. Germline loops: CDR1 SGDLS, CDR2 YYNGEE. The CDR3 region is CASSVGRGTDTQYF. The CDR3 coding sequence is TGTGCCAGCAGCGTAGGACGCGGTACAGATACGCAGTATTTT.

The chain couples TRBV9 to TRBJ2-3, with no clear D. V lost 4 bases, J lost 5 bases, and 11 bases lay in between. The CDR3 covers 13 residues. CDR1 SGDLS and CDR2 YYNGEE come from the germline V gene. In DNA form, the CDR3 reads TGTGCCAGCAGCCCAGACTTGGGAGATACGCAGTATTTT. It specifies CASSPDLGDTQYF.

This clone was observed a few times. The chain has TRBV29-1 and TRBJ1-3, with D hard to call. Germline values: CDR1 SQVTM, CDR2 ANQGSEA. CDR3 length: 11 residues. V lost 7 bases to trimming and J lost 0 bases, with 4 bases between them. The CDR3 bases are TGCAGCGGCGACTCTGGAAACACCATATATTTT. Translated, it gives CSGDSGNTIYF.

The CDR3 bases are TGTGCCAGCAGCTTATCAGGCGGGGGATACAATGAGCAGTTCTTC. It translates to CASSLSGGGYNEQFF. The J gene is TRBJ2-1, the V gene TRBV7-3, with 7 bases identical to TRBD2. V was pared by 2 bases and J by 4 bases, with 5 bases of the junction left unmatched. CDR1 and CDR2 from the germline V gene are SGHTA and FQGTGA. The CDR3 has 15 residues.

The V and J genes are TRBV6-5 and TRBJ1-1; TRBD1 is a possible D gene (6 bases). The V end lost 2 bases, the J end lost 4 bases, and 17 bases lay between the germline ends. The germline V gene encodes CDR1 MNHEY and CDR2 SVGAGI. The CDR3 is 16 residues long. The CDR3 nucleotides are TGTGCCAGCAGTTACGGGACCGGGACACCTATCACTGAAGCTTTCTTT. It yields the protein CASSYGTGTPITEAFF.

J is TRBJ1-3 and V is TRBV2, with 9 bases lining up with TRBD1. CDR3 size: 16 residues. In germline, CDR1 is SNHLY, CDR2 FYNNEI. With V trimmed by 6 bases and J by 3 bases, 9 bases remained unmatched. The CDR3 is CASSETTGGFGNTIYF. Here the CDR3 DNA reads TGTGCCAGCAGCGAAACTACAGGGGGCTTTGGAAACACCATATATTTT.

The chain carries TRBV5-1 and TRBJ2-3, with 14 bases identical to TRBD2. Germline V gene lookup returns CDR1 SGHRS and CDR2 YFSETQ. Trimming removed 4 bases from V and 4 bases from J; junction bases left unmatched: 5. This CDR3 comprises 16 residues. The CDR3, as DNA: TGCGCCAGCAGCGCCCCGACTAGCGGGGGGGCAGATACGCAGTATTTT. It specifies CASSAPTSGGADTQYF.